Shown below are 21 T cell receptor beta chains from a single sample sequenced in a study of blood T cells in healthy people across ages. A J-beta primer mix and a sample-barcoded 5' primer were used in a second PCR of roughly 6 to 12 cycles. TCRdb called the 5' RACE reads again in MiXCR, with one record for every CDR3 protein. The sample includes approximately 1.5 million distinct CDR3 sequences, roughly 32% of them seen just once. Sequencing was done on a sample of blood. These receptors were collected from a woman aged 25 to 39 in good health.

This sequence joins TRBV2 and TRBJ2-3; no definite D call. The V gene lost 4 bases and the J gene lost 2 bases, with 10 bases spanning the gap. The CDR3 contains 14 residues. Germline V gene data show CDR1 as SNHLY and CDR2 as FYNNEI. The CDR3 loop reads CASSGTRNTDTQYF. CDR3 in DNA: TGTGCCAGCAGTGGGACCAGGAACACAGATACGCAGTATTTT.

V and J are TRBV10-2 and TRBJ2-7; D remains unclear. V was cut by 6 bases and J by 2 bases, with 17 bases left in between. Germline V gives CDR1 WSHSY, CDR2 SAAADI. The CDR3 totals 15 residues. Here the CDR3 reads CASRHTDPGAYEQYF. CDR3 sequence (DNA): TGCGCCAGCAGACACACGGACCCGGGCGCCTACGAGCAGTACTTC.

This chain links TRBV6-1 with TRBJ2-7, with 8 bases aligning to TRBD1. Germline CDR1 is MNHNS and CDR2 is SASEGT. V trimming: 2 bases; J trimming: 2 bases; junction bases outside the gene matches: 5. The CDR3 runs 15 residues. The CDR3 loop reads CASSESRTGTYEQYF. The CDR3 coding sequence is TGTGCCAGCAGTGAATCCAGGACAGGGACCTACGAGCAGTACTTC.

This rearrangement joins TRBV9 to TRBJ1-4; D is unresolved. Trimming shortened V by 3 bases and J by 0 bases, and 9 bases separated the two germline ends. The CDR3 is 15 residues long. CDR1 and CDR2 (germline): SGDLS, YYNGEE. In DNA form, the CDR3 reads TGTGCCAGCAGCGCAGATCCGACAACTAATGAAAAACTGTTTTTT. Its protein product is CASSADPTTNEKLFF.

This clonotype was counted only a few times. The chain uses TRBV29-1 and TRBJ2-4, with D perhaps TRBD2 (6 bases). Germline lookup yields CDR1 SQVTM and CDR2 ANQGSEA. Trimming removed 7 bases from V and 15 bases from J, with 10 bases in between. This CDR3 is 8 amino acids long. The CDR3 bases are TGCAGCGGTGAGGGAGGGTACTTC. This encodes CSGEGGYF.

The chain is built from TRBV20-1 and TRBJ1-2; 9 nucleotides match TRBD1. Germline CDR1 and CDR2: DFQATT and SNEGSKA (reference sequence). The junction had 6 bases not matched to a gene; V was cut back by 6 bases and J by 7 bases. CDR3 length: 12 residues. This chain's CDR3 is CSASTTGGGYTF. The CDR3 DNA reads TGCAGTGCCAGTACGACAGGGGGTGGCTACACCTTC.

This clonotype was seen more than once but under ten times. V and J are TRBV6-5 and TRBJ1-2; the D gene is possibly TRBD1 (6 bases). V was shortened by 2 bases and J by 8 bases, with 12 bases between the two germline ends. Germline assignment: CDR1 MNHEY and CDR2 SVGAGI. CDR3 size: 13 residues. Written as DNA, the CDR3 is TGTGCCAGCAGTTACATGGGGGCCAGAGGCTACACCTTC. Its translation is CASSYMGARGYTF.

On this clonotype: One junction end disagrees with the germline gene, perhaps due to a read error. The chain couples TRBV4-1 to TRBJ2-3; 8 nucleotides align to TRBD2. CDR1 MGHRA and CDR2 YSYEKL come from the germline V gene. The CDR3 length is 15 residues. CDR3 sequence: CASSLSGGRTDMQYF. DNA for the CDR3: TGCGCCAGCAGCCTCTCGGGGGGGCGGACAGATATGCAGTATTTT.

The chain combines TRBV20-1 with TRBJ2-1; a weak D match, TRBD2 (5 bases). CDR1 is DFQATT and CDR2 is SNEGSKA in the germline V gene (reference sequence). Trimming removed 0 bases from V and 0 bases from J, with 9 bases in between. This CDR3 region has 15 residues. CDR3 residues: CSAREDSISYNEQFF. CDR3 sequence (DNA): TGCAGTGCTAGAGAGGACTCAATCTCCTACAATGAGCAGTTCTTC.

CDR3 in amino acids: CASSQGAGILETRYF. The CDR3 DNA reads as TGTGCCAGCAGCCAAGGGGCCGGCATCCTGGAGACCCGGTACTTC. This sequence joins TRBV3-1 and TRBJ2-7; D unresolved. Trimming removed 1 base at V and 12 bases at J, with 22 bases between. CDR1 and CDR2 (germline): LGHDT, YNNKEL (reference sequence). This CDR3 contains 15 residues.

This chain connects TRBV12-3 or TRBV12-4 to TRBJ2-5; D unresolved. The V end lost 6 bases, the J end lost 5 bases, and 16 bases lay between the germline ends. The CDR3 is made up of 14 amino acids. The CDR3, as DNA: TGTGCCAGCAGGTATAAAGACCGATTGGAGACCCAGTACTTC. The encoded protein is CASRYKDRLETQYF.

The gene calls are TRBV19 and TRBJ2-5; TRBD1 matches at 8 bases. Per germline, CDR1 LNHDA and CDR2 SQIVND (reference sequence). The CDR3 is 16 amino acids. Unmatched junction bases numbered 16, after V lost 9 bases and J lost 4 bases. The CDR3 nucleotides are TGTGCCAGCGGACAGGGTGCGGGGTTAGTTAGAGAGACCCAGTACTTC. It specifies CASGQGAGLVRETQYF.

The genes are TRBV27 and TRBJ1-6; tentatively, D is TRBD1 (5 bases). Trimming took off 6 bases at V and 14 bases at J, with 23 bases between the two ends. The CDR3 sequence is 15 residues long. CDR1 and CDR2 (germline): MNHEY, SMNVEV (reference sequence). In DNA form, the CDR3 reads TGTGCCAGCAGACTCGGCTCCAAGTCCGTAGGGGCCCTCCACTTT. This encodes CASRLGSKSVGALHF.

The chain is built from TRBV15 and TRBJ2-3, with 10 bases matching TRBD2. Germline V gives CDR1 LNHNV, CDR2 YYDKDF (reference sequence). The CDR3 runs to 18 residues. The trim removed 3 bases at V and 3 bases at J, leaving 12 bases unmatched. CDR3 loop: CATSRVLAGAWETDTQYF. The CDR3 coding sequence is TGTGCCACCAGCAGGGTCCTAGCGGGAGCCTGGGAGACAGATACGCAGTATTTT.

On this clonotype itself: At one of its ends the junction is not consistent with the germline gene, which may arise from a read error. The chain recombines TRBV11-2 with TRBJ2-1, with D possibly matching TRBD2 (7 bases). CDR3 length equals 13 residues. Looked up from germline, CDR1 is SGHAT and CDR2 is FQNNGV. Here the CDR3 DNA reads TGTGCCAGCAGCTCCCCGGGGGGCGATGAGAAGTTCTTC. This translates into CASSSPGGDEKFF.

This clonotype was found many times. V usage is TRBV6-5 and J usage is TRBJ1-2, with D perhaps matching TRBD1 (5 bases). The CDR3 has 15 amino acids. Per germline, CDR1 MNHEY and CDR2 SVGAGI. V lost 2 bases to trimming and J lost 0 bases, with 10 bases between them. The CDR3 nucleotides read TGTGCCAGCAGTTACCAGGGAGGAGCTAACTATGGCTACACCTTC. Its translation is CASSYQGGANYGYTF.

The chain joins TRBV6-2 or TRBV6-3 to TRBJ1-1; D is perhaps TRBD1 (6 bases). V lost 7 bases and J lost 6, with 12 bases in between. Germline V gives CDR1 MNHEY, CDR2 SVGEGT. This CDR3 comprises 12 residues. CDR3: CASTQGPAEAFF. CDR3 sequence (DNA): TGTGCCAGCACCCAGGGGCCGGCTGAAGCTTTCTTT.

The chain links TRBV30 to TRBJ2-2, with 8 bases lining up with TRBD2. V was clipped by 0 bases and J by 2 bases; unmatched bases: 5. Looked up from germline, CDR1 is GTSNPN and CDR2 is SVGIG (reference sequence). The CDR3 totals 16 residues. This CDR3 is CAWSVLLAGNTGELFF. DNA for the CDR3: TGTGCCTGGAGTGTTCTTCTAGCGGGTAACACCGGGGAGCTGTTTTTT.

The chain couples TRBV29-1 to TRBJ1-2, with D possibly being TRBD1 (5 bases). Germline V gives CDR1 SQVTM, CDR2 ANQGSEA. V was trimmed by 6 bases and J by 4 bases, leaving 15 bases between them. The length of the CDR3 is 13 residues. CDR3 coding DNA: TGCAGCGTCCCCCGGGGGGATGGCTATGGCTACACCTTC. Residues: CSVPRGDGYGYTF.

As for this clonotype: A read error may explain this, as a much larger clone is one base away. The chain has TRBV10-3 and TRBJ2-3; D may be TRBD2 (6 bases). This CDR3 spans 19 amino acids. Per germline, CDR1 ENHRY and CDR2 SYGVKD. Trimming took off 3 bases at V and 2 bases at J, with 24 bases between the two ends. The CDR3 coding sequence is TGTGCCATCAGTGAACCTACCGGAGGGACGGGGTTTTACACAGATACGCAGTATTTT. Protein sequence: CAISEPTGGTGFYTDTQYF.

V usage is TRBV7-3 and J usage is TRBJ2-3, with TRBD1 matching over 8 bases. V gave up 5 bases and J gave up 5 bases; unmatched junction bases: 3. There are 13 residues in the CDR3. Germline values: CDR1 SGHTA, CDR2 FQGTGA. The CDR3 is CASSRTGLDTQYF. The DNA for the CDR3 is TGTGCCAGCAGCCGGACAGGGCTAGATACGCAGTATTTT.